This T cell receptor (beta chain) came from a study of T cell clones after liver transplantation. Findings of the study overall: Migration into the graft, not deletion, may explain lost graft donor-reactive T cells. Circulating graft-donor-reactive CD4 TCRbeta sequences fell significantly post-transplant in most of the 8 subjects.

The germline V gene encodes CDR1 SGHRS and CDR2 YFSETQ. Trimming took 3 bases from V and 8 from J, leaving 9 bases between them. The CDR3 consists of 12 residues. Points on this clone: Its target is unknown.

Generated by immunoSEQ multiplex PCR, the TCRdb table keeps only in-frame clones and is missing some. The table has about 120,000 clones, about nine tenths seen once. Source: CD4+ T cells from blood, taken 12 months after liver transplant. The TCR comes from a human patient who received a liver transplant. These T cells may partly come from the graft donor. The chain uses TRBV5-1 and TRBJ2-1; D remains ambiguous. The DNA of the CDR3 is TGCGCCAGCAGCTCCGGTGGTGATGAGCAGTTCTTC. Residues: CASSSGGDEQFF.